The 15 T cell receptor beta chains below all came from one sample that was sequenced in a study of blood T cell repertoires in COVID-19. Assay: immunoSEQ multiplex PCR; the TCRdb copy retains only in-frame clones and omits some. The table has fewer than 400,000 clones, about 90% seen once. Material for sequencing was peripheral blood. These receptors all stem from a woman aged 25 to 39 with COVID-19, enrolled during active disease.

This chain joins TRBV6-6 and TRBJ1-2; TRBD1 matches 8 bases. The J segment lost 2 bases and the V segment lost 6 bases, leaving 5 bases of the junction unmatched. Per germline, CDR1 MNHNY and CDR2 SVGAGI (reference sequence). The length of the CDR3 is 14 residues. The CDR3 DNA reads as TGTGCCAGCAGCCCTAGGACAGGGAACTATGGCTACACCTTC. Protein product: CASSPRTGNYGYTF.

This clone has a single count. This chain joins TRBV6-5 and TRBJ2-7; TRBD1 might be the D (6 bases). CDR3 length: 13 residues. CDR1 and CDR2 (germline): MNHEY, SVGAGI. The V gene lost 6 bases and the J gene lost 1 base, with 10 bases spanning the gap. The chain's CDR3 is CASRYRESYEQYF. The CDR3 DNA reads as TGTGCCAGCAGATACAGGGAGTCCTACGAGCAGTACTTC.

A word on this clone: Distinct nucleotide sequences in the sample also encode this CDR3. This rearrangement joins TRBV5-1 to TRBJ1-1; D ambiguous. Trimming stripped 0 bases from V and 1 base from J, with 7 bases between. Germline CDR1 reads SGHRS; CDR2 reads YFSETQ. This CDR3 is built from 14 residues. This chain's CDR3 is CASSLVAENTEAFF. For the CDR3, the DNA is TGCGCCAGCAGCTTGGTGGCAGAGAACACTGAAGCTTTCTTT.

The genes are TRBV29-1 and TRBJ2-5; D gene uncertain. The ends were cut back, 3 bases at V and 4 bases at J, with 6 bases in the middle. Looked up from germline, CDR1 is SQVTM and CDR2 is ANQGSEA. CDR3 length: 11 residues. CDR3 DNA sequence: TGCAGCGTTGACGAGCGAGAGACCCAGTACTTC. Encoded protein: CSVDERETQYF. Supplemented by reference TRBV29-1 and TRBJ2-5, the full variable domain reads SAVISQKPSRDICQRGTSLTIQCQVDSQVTMMFWYRQQPGQSLTLIATANQGSEATYESGFVIDKFPISRPNLTFSTLTVSNMSPEDSSIYLCSVDERETQYFGPGTRLLVL.

V usage is TRBV30 and J usage is TRBJ1-5, with D tentatively TRBD1 (5 bases). Trimming removed 1 base from V and 3 bases from J, with 16 bases in between. Germline V lookup: CDR1 GTSNPN, CDR2 SVGIG (reference sequence). The CDR3 spans 16 residues. CDR3 sequence: CAWSDEGARYNQPQHF. The CDR3 coding sequence is TGTGCCTGGAGTGACGAAGGGGCCCGATACAATCAGCCCCAGCATTTT.

The genes are TRBV30 and TRBJ2-7; the match to TRBD2 covers 8 bases. Germline V gene lookup returns CDR1 GTSNPN and CDR2 SVGIG (reference sequence). The V gene end was trimmed by 7 bases and the J gene end by 4 bases; junction bases not matched to a gene: 6. The CDR3 consists of 12 residues. CDR3 coding DNA: TGTGCCTCCAGGACTAGCAAGTACGAGCAGTACTTC. As protein: CASRTSKYEQYF.

The V call is TRBV2, the J call TRBJ1-1; D uncertain. Per germline, CDR1 SNHLY and CDR2 FYNNEI. CDR3 size: 13 residues. Deletions cut 1 base from V and 1 base from J, with 4 bases between. CDR3 sequence reads: CASSEVSNTEAFF. The DNA of the CDR3 is TGTGCCAGCAGTGAAGTATCGAACACTGAAGCTTTCTTT.

The rearrangement links TRBV5-1 to TRBJ2-3, with TRBD2 matching over 12 bases. CDR3 length equals 17 residues. The V gene's germline CDR1 is SGHRS and CDR2 YFSETQ. V lost 4 bases and J lost 0; bases outside the gene matches: 6. CDR3 loop: CASSTRTSGISTDTQYF. CDR3 in DNA: TGCGCCAGCAGCACCCGGACTAGCGGGATTAGCACAGATACGCAGTATTTT.

V usage is TRBV10-3 and J usage is TRBJ2-3; perhaps TRBD1 as D (6 bases). The germline CDR1 and CDR2 sequences are ENHRY and SYGVKD. The CDR3 runs 17 residues. Between the trimmed V and J ends, which lost 4 bases and 1 base, there was a span of 18 bases. The chain's CDR3 is CAISALGTNYRTDTQYF. The CDR3 nucleotides are TGTGCCATCAGTGCCCTGGGGACAAACTATCGCACAGATACGCAGTATTTT.

The chain links TRBV2 to TRBJ2-3; D perhaps matches TRBD2 (6 bases). The CDR3 sequence is 16 residues long. CDR1 is SNHLY and CDR2 is FYNNEI in the germline V gene. V was cut by 4 bases and J by 6 bases, with 20 bases left in between. In nucleotides, the CDR3 is TGTGCCAGCAGTGGAGGTAGCATCCCGGGGGTGGATACGCAGTATTTT. Protein: CASSGGSIPGVDTQYF. Supplemented by reference TRBV2 and TRBJ2-3, the full variable domain reads EPEVTQTPSHQVTQMGQEVILRCVPISNHLYFYWYRQILGQKVEFLVSFYNNEISEKSEIFDDQFSVERPDGSNFTLKIRSTKLEDSAMYFCASSGGSIPGVDTQYFGPGTRLTVL.

This chain links TRBV30 with TRBJ1-1; tentative D call: TRBD1 (6 bases). This CDR3 has 13 amino acids. From germline, CDR1 is GTSNPN and CDR2 SVGIG (reference sequence). V shed 4 bases and J shed 3 bases, with 12 bases lying between them. The CDR3: CAWNHNRDTEAFF. CDR3 DNA: TGTGCCTGGAACCACAACAGGGACACTGAAGCTTTCTTT.

The V and J genes are TRBV19 and TRBJ2-7; the match to TRBD2 covers 8 bases. The CDR3 is 15 amino acids. The junction had 9 bases not matched to a gene; V was cut back by 4 bases and J by 4 bases. The germline V gene has CDR1 LNHDA and CDR2 SQIVND (reference sequence). CDR3 sequence (DNA): TGTGCCAGTAGTACCCAAGCGGGAGTGCGATACGAGCAGTACTTC. Translated, it gives CASSTQAGVRYEQYF.

The rearrangement links TRBV28 to TRBJ1-2; D remains ambiguous. The CDR3 is made up of 15 amino acids. V dropped 0 bases and J dropped 7 bases, with 15 bases sitting between them. Germline lookup yields CDR1 MDHEN and CDR2 SYDVKM. The CDR3 protein is CASSLWLGEDGGYTF. In DNA form, the CDR3 reads TGTGCCAGCAGTTTATGGCTCGGGGAGGATGGTGGCTACACCTTC.

The rearrangement uses TRBV28 and TRBJ1-6, with D perhaps TRBD1 (6 bases). The CDR3 spans 18 residues. Germline V gene sequence: CDR1 MDHEN, CDR2 SYDVKM. Between the trimmed V and J ends, which lost 6 bases and 4 bases, there was a span of 22 bases. The CDR3 coding sequence is TGTGCCAGCAGCCGCGCCGGGACACACGTCGGGTATAATTCACCCCTCCACTTT. It is translated as CASSRAGTHVGYNSPLHF.

The rearrangement uses TRBV11-2 and TRBJ2-3, with D possibly being TRBD2 (7 bases). This CDR3 has 17 amino acids. Trimming removed 3 bases from V and 0 bases from J, with 16 bases in between. Germline V gives CDR1 SGHAT, CDR2 FQNNGV. CDR3 protein: CASSFSRGAGSTDTQYF. As DNA, the CDR3 is TGTGCCAGCAGCTTCTCTCGGGGGGCGGGAAGCACAGATACGCAGTATTTT.